This entry is about one T cell receptor (beta chain). The protocol was immunoSEQ multiplex PCR, while the TCRdb copy is restricted to in-frame clones and leaves out a portion. The repertoire holds about 1.5 million clones, with nearly 99% as singletons. The data stem from a study of shared clonotypes between healthy human individuals. From germline, CDR1 is DFQATT and CDR2 SNEGSKA (reference sequence). The CDR3 spans 11 residues. Trimming left V 7 bases short and J 4 bases short, with 9 bases between. The TCR comes from a man aged 25 to 40 in good health. The chain links TRBV20-1 to TRBJ2-3; no firm D call. Sequenced: naive CD4+ T cells sorted from blood. Subset in this sample: CD45RA+ positively selected. The DNA of the CDR3 is TGCAGTGGTAATCCGGCAGATACGCAGTATTTT. This translates into CSGNPADTQYF.